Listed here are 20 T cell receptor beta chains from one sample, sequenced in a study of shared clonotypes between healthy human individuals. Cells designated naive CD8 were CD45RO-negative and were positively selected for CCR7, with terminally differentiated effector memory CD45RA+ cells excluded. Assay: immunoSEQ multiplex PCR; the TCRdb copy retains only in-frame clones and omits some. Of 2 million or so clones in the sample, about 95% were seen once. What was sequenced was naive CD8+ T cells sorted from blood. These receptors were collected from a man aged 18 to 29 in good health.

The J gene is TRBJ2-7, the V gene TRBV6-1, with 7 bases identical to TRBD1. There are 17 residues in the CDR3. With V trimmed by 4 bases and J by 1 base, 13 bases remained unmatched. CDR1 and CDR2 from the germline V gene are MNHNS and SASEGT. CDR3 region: CASSAGGVTGYSYEQYF. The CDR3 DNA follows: TGTGCCAGCAGTGCAGGGGGAGTGACAGGATATTCCTACGAGCAGTACTTC.

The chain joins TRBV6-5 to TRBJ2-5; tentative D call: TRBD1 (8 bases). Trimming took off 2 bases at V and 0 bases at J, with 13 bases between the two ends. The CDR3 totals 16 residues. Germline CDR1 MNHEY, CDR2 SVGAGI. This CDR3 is CASSYAQGGYQETQYF. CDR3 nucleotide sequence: TGTGCCAGCAGTTACGCACAGGGGGGGTACCAAGAGACCCAGTACTTC.

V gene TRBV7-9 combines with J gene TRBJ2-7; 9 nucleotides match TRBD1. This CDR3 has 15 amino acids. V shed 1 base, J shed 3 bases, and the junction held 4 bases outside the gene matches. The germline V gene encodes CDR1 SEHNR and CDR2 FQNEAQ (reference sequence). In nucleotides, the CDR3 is TGTGCCAGCAGCTTAGGAACAGGGGGCAACTACGAGCAGTACTTC. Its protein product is CASSLGTGGNYEQYF.

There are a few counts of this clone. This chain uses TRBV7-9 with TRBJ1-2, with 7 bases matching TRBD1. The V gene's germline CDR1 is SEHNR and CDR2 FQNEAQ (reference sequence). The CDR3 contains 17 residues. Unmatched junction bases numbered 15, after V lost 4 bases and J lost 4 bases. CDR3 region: CASSSSLLDRASYGYTF. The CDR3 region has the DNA TGTGCCAGCAGCTCGTCCCTACTCGACAGGGCGAGCTATGGCTACACCTTC. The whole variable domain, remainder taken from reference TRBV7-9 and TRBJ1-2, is DTGVSQNPRHKITKRGQNVTFRCDPISEHNRLYWYRQTLGQGPEFLTYFQNEAQLEKSRLLSDRFSAERPKGSFSTLEIQRTEQGDSAMYLCASSSSLLDRASYGYTFGSGTRLTVV.

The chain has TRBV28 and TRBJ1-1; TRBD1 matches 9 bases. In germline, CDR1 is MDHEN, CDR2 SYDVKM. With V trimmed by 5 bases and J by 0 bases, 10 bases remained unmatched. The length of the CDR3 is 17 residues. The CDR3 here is CASSPRTGATMNTEAFF. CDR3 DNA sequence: TGTGCCAGCAGTCCCCGGACAGGGGCTACCATGAACACTGAAGCTTTCTTT.

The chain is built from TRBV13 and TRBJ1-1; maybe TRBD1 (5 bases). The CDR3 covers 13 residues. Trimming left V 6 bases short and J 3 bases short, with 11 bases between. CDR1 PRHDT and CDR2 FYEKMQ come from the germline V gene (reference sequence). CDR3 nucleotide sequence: TGTGCCAGCAGTTGGGGGTTCGACACTGAAGCTTTCTTT. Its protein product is CASSWGFDTEAFF.

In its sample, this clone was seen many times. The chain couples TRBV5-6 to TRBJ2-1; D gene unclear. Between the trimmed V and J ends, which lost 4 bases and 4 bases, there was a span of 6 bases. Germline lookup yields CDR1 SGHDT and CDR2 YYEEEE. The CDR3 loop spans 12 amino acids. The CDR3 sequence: CASSDTYNEQFF. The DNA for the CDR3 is TGTGCCAGCAGCGACACGTACAATGAGCAGTTCTTC. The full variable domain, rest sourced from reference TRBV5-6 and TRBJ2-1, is DAGVTQSPTHLIKTRGQQVTLRCSPKSGHDTVSWYQQALGQGPQFIFQYYEEEERQRGNFPDRFSGHQFPNYSSELNVNALLLGDSALYLCASSDTYNEQFFGPGTRLTVL.

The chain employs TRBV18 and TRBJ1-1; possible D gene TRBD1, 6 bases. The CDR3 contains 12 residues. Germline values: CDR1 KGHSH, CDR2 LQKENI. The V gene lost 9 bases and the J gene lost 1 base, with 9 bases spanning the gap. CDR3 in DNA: TGTGCCAGTGGACAGCAGAACACTGAAGCTTTCTTT. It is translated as CASGQQNTEAFF.

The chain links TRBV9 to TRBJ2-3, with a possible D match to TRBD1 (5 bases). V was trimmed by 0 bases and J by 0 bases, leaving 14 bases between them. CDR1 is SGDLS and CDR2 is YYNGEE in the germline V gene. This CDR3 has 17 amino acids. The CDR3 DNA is TGTGCCAGCAGCGTAGAAGGGTGGGGCGATAGCACAGATACGCAGTATTTT. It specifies CASSVEGWGDSTDTQYF.

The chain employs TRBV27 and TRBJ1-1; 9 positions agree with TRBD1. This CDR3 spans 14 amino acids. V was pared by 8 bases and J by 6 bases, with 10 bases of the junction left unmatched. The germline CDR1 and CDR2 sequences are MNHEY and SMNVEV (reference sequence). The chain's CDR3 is CASGAGTGRAEAFF. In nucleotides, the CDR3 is TGTGCCAGCGGGGCCGGGACAGGGCGCGCTGAAGCTTTCTTT.

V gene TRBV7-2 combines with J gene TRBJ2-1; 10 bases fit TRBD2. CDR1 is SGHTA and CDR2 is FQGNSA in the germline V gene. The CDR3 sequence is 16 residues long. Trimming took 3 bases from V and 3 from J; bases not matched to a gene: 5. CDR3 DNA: TGTGCCAGCAGCTTTACCGGGACTAGCGACTACAATGAGCAGTTCTTC. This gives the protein CASSFTGTSDYNEQFF.

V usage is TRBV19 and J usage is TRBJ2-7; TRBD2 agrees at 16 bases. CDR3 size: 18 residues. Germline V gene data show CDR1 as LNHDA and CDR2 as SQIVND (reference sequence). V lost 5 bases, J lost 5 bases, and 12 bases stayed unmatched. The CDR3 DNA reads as TGTGCCAGTAGTGCCCCGGGACTAGCGGGGGGGCCTTTCCACGAGCAGTACTTC. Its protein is CASSAPGLAGGPFHEQYF.

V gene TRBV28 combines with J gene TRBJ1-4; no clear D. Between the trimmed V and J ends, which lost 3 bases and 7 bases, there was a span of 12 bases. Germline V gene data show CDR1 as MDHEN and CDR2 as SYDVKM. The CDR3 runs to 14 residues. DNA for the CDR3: TGTGCCAGCAGTTTTCGTCTCATCAGTGAAAAACTGTTTTTT. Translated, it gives CASSFRLISEKLFF.

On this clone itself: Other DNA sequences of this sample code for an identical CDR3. The DNA for the CDR3 is TGTGCCAGCAGCTTAGAGGCCGGGTCTGGAAACACCATATATTTT. Translation gives CASSLEAGSGNTIYF. The rearrangement uses TRBV11-2 and TRBJ1-3; D not certain. The CDR3 runs to 15 residues. Between the trimmed V and J ends, which lost 0 bases and 1 base, there was a span of 7 bases. Germline-derived CDR1 and CDR2 are SGHAT and FQNNGV.

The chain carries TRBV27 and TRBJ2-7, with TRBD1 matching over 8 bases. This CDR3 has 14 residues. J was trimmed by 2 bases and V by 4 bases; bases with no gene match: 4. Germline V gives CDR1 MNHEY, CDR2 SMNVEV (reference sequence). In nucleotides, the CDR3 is TGTGCCAGCAGTTGGACAGGGCCCACCTACGAGCAGTACTTC. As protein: CASSWTGPTYEQYF.

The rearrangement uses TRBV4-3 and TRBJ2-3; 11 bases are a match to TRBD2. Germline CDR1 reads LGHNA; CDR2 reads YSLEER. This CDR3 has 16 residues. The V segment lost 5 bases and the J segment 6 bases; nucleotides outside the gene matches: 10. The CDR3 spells CASSFLLAGESDTQYF. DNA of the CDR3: TGCGCCAGCAGCTTCCTACTAGCGGGAGAGTCGGATACGCAGTATTTT.

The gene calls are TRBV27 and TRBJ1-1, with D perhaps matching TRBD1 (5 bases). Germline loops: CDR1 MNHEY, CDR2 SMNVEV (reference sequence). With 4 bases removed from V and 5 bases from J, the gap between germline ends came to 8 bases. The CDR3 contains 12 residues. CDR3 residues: CASSSWGTEAFF. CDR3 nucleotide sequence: TGTGCCAGCAGTTCGTGGGGGACTGAAGCTTTCTTT.

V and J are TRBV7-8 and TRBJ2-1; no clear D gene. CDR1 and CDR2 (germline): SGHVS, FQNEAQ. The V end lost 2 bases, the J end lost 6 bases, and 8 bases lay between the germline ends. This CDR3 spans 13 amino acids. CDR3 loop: CASSLLEGNEQFF. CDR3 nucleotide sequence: TGTGCCAGCAGCTTACTGGAAGGCAATGAGCAGTTCTTC.

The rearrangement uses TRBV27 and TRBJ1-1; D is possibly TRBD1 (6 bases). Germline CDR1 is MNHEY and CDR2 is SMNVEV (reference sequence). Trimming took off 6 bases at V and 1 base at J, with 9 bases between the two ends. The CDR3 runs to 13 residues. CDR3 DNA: TGTGCCAGCAGCGAACAGGGGAACACTGAAGCTTTCTTT. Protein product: CASSEQGNTEAFF.

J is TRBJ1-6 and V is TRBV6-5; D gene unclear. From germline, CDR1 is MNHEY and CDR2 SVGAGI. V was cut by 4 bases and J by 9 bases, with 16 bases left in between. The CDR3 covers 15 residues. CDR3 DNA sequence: TGTGCCAGCAGTTCCCTACACGATCCCACTTCACCCCTCCACTTT. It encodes CASSSLHDPTSPLHF.